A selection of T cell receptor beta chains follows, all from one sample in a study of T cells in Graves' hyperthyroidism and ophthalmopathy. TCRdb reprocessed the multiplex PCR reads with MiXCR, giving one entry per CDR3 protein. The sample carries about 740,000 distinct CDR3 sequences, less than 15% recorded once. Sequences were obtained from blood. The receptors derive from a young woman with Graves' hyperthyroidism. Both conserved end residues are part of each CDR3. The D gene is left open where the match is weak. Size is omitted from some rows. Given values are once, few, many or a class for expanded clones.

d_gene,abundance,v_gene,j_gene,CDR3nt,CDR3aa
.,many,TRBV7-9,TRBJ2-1,TGTGCCAGCAGCCAATCGGGAGCACTAGGTGATGAGCAGTTCTTC,CASSQSGALGDEQFF
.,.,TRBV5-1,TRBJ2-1,TGCGCCAGCAGCTTCTTAGGCGGTACCTACAATGAGCAGTTCTTC,CASSFLGGTYNEQFF
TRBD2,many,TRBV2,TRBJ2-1,TGTGCCAGCAGTGAAGGTGGGGGACTAGCGGGAGGGAGCTCCTACAATGAGCAGTTCTTC,CASSEGGGLAGGSSYNEQFF
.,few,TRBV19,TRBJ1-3,TGTGCCAGTAGATCTACAGGGTACTCTGGAAACACCATATATTTT,CASRSTGYSGNTIYF
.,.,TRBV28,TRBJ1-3,TGTGCCAGCAGATCCCCCGGACCGAACTCTGGAAACACCATATATTTT,CASRSPGPNSGNTIYF
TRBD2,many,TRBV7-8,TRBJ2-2,TGTGCCAGCGGCTTAGCGGGAAGGCGCACCGGGGAGCTGTTTTTT,CASGLAGRRTGELFF
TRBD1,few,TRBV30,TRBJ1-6,TGTGCCTGGAGTGTATTCGTCAGGGGGAATTCACCCCTCCACTTT,CAWSVFVRGNSPLHF
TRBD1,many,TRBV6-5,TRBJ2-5,TGTGCCAGCAGTTACCACCTTACAGGGGGCCGGGAGACCCAGTACTTC,CASSYHLTGGRETQYF
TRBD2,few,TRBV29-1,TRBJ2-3,TGCAGCGGGCAGACTAGCGGCACAGATACGCAGTATTTT,CSGQTSGTDTQYF
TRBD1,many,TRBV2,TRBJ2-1,TGTGCCAGCCTAACAGGGGGCAATGAGCAGTTCTTC,CASLTGGNEQFF
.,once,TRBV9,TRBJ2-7,TGTGCCAGCAGCGTAGAACTAGTGGGGGAGCAGTACTTC,CASSVELVGEQYF
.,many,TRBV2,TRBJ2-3,TGTGCCAGCACTAACGGGAGCGAAACGCAGTATTTT,CASTNGSETQYF
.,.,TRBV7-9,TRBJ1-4,TGTGCCAGCAGCTTATTCTTCGGCAGGGACGGTGAAAAACTGTTTTTT,CASSLFFGRDGEKLFF
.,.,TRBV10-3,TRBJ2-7,TGTGCCATCAGCGGGGGCGGAGGGGCCCCCTACGAGCAGTACTTC,CAISGGGGAPYEQYF
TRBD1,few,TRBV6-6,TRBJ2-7,TGTGCCAGCAGTTACTACGCCGACAGGGGCCCCTACGAGCAGTACTTC,CASSYYADRGPYEQYF
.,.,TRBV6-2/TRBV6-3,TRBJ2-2,TGTGCCAGCAGTTTCCTCCGTAGGGAGCTGTTTTTT,CASSFLRRELFF
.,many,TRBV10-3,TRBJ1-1,TGTGCCATCAGACAACCTCGGGACCACACTGAAGCTTTCTTT,CAIRQPRDHTEAFF
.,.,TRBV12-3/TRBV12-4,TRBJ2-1,TGTGCCAGCAGTTTTTCACTAGTGACTACTGATGAGCAGTTCTTC,CASSFSLVTTDEQFF
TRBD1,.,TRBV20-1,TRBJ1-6,TGCAGTGCAAAACCCTCAACAGGGGATTATTCACCCCTCCACTTT,CSAKPSTGDYSPLHF
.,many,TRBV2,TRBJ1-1,TGTGCCAGCAGTGAAGGGGGGGCTGAAGCTTTCTTT,CASSEGGAEAFF
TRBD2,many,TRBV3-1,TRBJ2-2,TGTGCCAGCAGCCAACGATGGACTAGCGGGAGGTTATTAGGGACCGGGGAGCTGTTTTTT,CASSQRWTSGRLLGTGELFF
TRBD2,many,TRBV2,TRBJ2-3,TGTGCCAGCAGCCTACTAGCGCCAAGCACAGATACGCAGTATTTT,CASSLLAPSTDTQYF
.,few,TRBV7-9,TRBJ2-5,TGTGCCAGCAGCTTAACTTTTGAGACCCAGTACTTC,CASSLTFETQYF
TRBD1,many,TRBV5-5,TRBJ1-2,TGTGCCAGCAGCTTCCCGGGACAGCCCGATGGCTACACCTTC,CASSFPGQPDGYTF
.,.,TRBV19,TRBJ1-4,TGTGCCAGTAGCGGCCCCCGGGGGAATGAAAAACTGTTTTTT,CASSGPRGNEKLFF
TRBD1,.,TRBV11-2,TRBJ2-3,TGTGCCAGCAGCTTAGAGACAGGGGGCGCAGATACGCAGTATTTT,CASSLETGGADTQYF
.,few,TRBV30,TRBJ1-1,TGTGCCTGGACCACGGAGGTGGGATCCACTGAAGCTTCCTTT,CAWTTEVGSTEASF
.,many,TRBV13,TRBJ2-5,TGTGCCAGCAGCCAGAGAGGTTGGGCCATCCAAGAGACCCAGTACTTC,CASSQRGWAIQETQYF
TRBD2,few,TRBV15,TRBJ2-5,TGTGCCACCAGCAGAGATGAAGCGGGATTAGAGACCCAGTACTTC,CATSRDEAGLETQYF
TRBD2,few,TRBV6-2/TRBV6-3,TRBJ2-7,TGTGCCAGCACCCAAGCCCAACCTTGGGTAGCGGGGACCTACGAGCAGTACTTC,CASTQAQPWVAGTYEQYF
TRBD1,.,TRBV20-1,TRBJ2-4,TGCAGTGCCGGACAGGGGGGTGACATTCAGTACTTC,CSAGQGGDIQYF
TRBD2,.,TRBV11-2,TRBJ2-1,TGTGCCAGCAGCTTCGGCCCTAGCGGGAGCCTTTACACTGAGCAGTTCTTC,CASSFGPSGSLYTEQFF
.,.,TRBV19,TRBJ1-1,TGTGCCAGTAGTATAAGGGGCAGAATTACTGAAGCTTTCTTT,CASSIRGRITEAFF
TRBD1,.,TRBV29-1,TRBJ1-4,TGCAGCGTCAGCCAAGGGAGGACAGGAGATGAAAAACTGTTTTTT,CSVSQGRTGDEKLFF
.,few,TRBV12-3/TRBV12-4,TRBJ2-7,TGTGCCAGCAGCCCAGGACCGGGAGTGTCCCACGAGCAGTACTTC,CASSPGPGVSHEQYF
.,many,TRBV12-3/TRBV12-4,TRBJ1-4,TGTGCCAGCAGTTCACACGAAAAACTGTTTTTT,CASSSHEKLFF
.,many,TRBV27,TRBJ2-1,TGTGCCAGCAGTTTAGTCCCCCCTCCAGCGGGCGAGAAGAATGAGCAGTTCTTC,CASSLVPPPAGEKNEQFF
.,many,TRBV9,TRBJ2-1,TGTGCCAGCAGCGCGACCGGGAGAAATGAGCAGTTCTTC,CASSATGRNEQFF
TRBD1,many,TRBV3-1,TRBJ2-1,TGTGCCAGCAGCCTAACCGGGACAGTACTCTACAATGAGCAGTTCTTC,CASSLTGTVLYNEQFF
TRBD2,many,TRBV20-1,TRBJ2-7,TGCAGTGCTAGAGTTCGTCGCGGGAGTTATGAGCAGTACTTC,CSARVRRGSYEQYF
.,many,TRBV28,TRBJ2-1,TGTGCCAGCAGACGGACTGGGGGGCATGAGCAGCTCTTC,CASRRTGGHEQLF
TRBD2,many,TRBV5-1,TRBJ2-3,TGCGCCAGCAGCTTGGCCGGGACTAGCGGTGGGGATACGCAGTATTTT,CASSLAGTSGGDTQYF
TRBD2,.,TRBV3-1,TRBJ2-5,TGTGCCAGCAGCCAACTTCGTAGCGGGAGAAGAGAGACCCAGTACTTC,CASSQLRSGRRETQYF
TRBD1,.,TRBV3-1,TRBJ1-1,TGTGCCAGCAGCCCACTGGGACAGGGGGCCACTGAAGCTTTCTTT,CASSPLGQGATEAFF